The clone carrying this TCR beta chain is a singleton in its sample. This entry comes from a study of Ad26.COV2.S vaccination and SARS-CoV-2 variants. Treatment specified: 19 received Ad26.COV2.S at low or high dose, single or two shots; roughly five received placebo; per-sample allocation not given. The samples were gathered on day 63 after the first injection of vaccine or placebo. This CDR3 has 17 amino acids. V lost 4 bases to trimming and J lost 7 bases, with 21 bases between them. The germline V gene encodes CDR1 SGDLS and CDR2 YYNGEE. Measured with immunoSEQ multiplex PCR; TCRdb has only the in-frame clones, and not every one. The sample contains around 340,000 clones, 80% to 90% of which appear only once.

The sequence derives from a person between 18 and 60 years old who received the Ad26.COV2.S COVID-19 vaccine or a placebo. The chain uses TRBV9 and TRBJ1-6; a weak D match, TRBD1 (5 bases). The sequencing here drew on peripheral blood, taken in a trial of Ad26.COV2.S vaccine versus placebo. CDR3 coding DNA: TGTGCCAGCAGCCCTCTCCAGGGTTTCGGTGGAAATTCACCCCTCCACTTT. This codes for CASSPLQGFGGNSPLHF.